This T cell receptor (beta chain) was documented in a study of vaccination and CD4 T cells after COVID-19. Time point denoted: late sampling 161 to 241 days after vaccination in a few convalescent patients. Treatment described: roughly 11-day PBMC culture with coronavirus spike peptide pools or control peptides (ViraFEST assay). March to December 2020 was the span of positive PCR dates, which predated US Alpha, Beta and Delta variants. As concerns this clonotype: Its antigen is undetermined.

The assay that was used to sequence DNA from cultured CD4+ T cells was the Oncomine TCR Beta short-read assay. DNA came from CD4+ T cells after culture. Using its own MiXCR run on the PCR reads, TCRdb lists one record per CDR3 protein. The sample includes 15,000 or so distinct CDR3 sequences, roughly 54% seen only once; the top ten take approximately 15%. The CDR3 covers 14 residues. The V call is TRBV21-1, the J call TRBJ1-1; the table assigns TRBD1, which was not confirmed against the DNA. TRBV21-1 is assigned pseudogene status. Material: CD4+ T cells from blood, cultured in vitro, obtained about 7 months after SARS-CoV-2 vaccination. The source of this sequence is a human donor who had recovered from COVID-19. The CDR3 DNA follows: TGTGCCAGCAGCCATACCGGGACAGGGCTTGAAGCTTTCTTT. Amino acid sequence: CASSHTGTGLEAFF.